The rows below give T cell receptor beta chains drawn from one sample of a study of CD8 T cells in Susac syndrome. One entry per CDR3 protein results from TCRdb running MiXCR on the immunoSEQ multiplex PCR reads. Of 150,000 to 200,000 distinct CDR3 sequences listed, less than 95% are singletons. The sequenced sample was CD4+ T cells from PBMCs. The receptors derive from a human donor with multiple sclerosis. Each CDR3 is given with its conserved first and last residue. Fields, in order: D gene, J gene, V gene, clone size, CDR3 DNA, CDR3 protein. D genes are given only for firm matches. Not every row has a clone size; where given, it reads once, few, many or a size class.

NA,TRBJ1-4,TRBV6-1,NA,TGTGCCAGCAGGGGGGATTCTATATATAACGATAATGAAAAACTGTTTTTT,CASRGDSIYNDNEKLFF
NA,TRBJ1-2,TRBV2,NA,TGTGCCAGCAGCGAGGGGGGGCACGGGGGCTACACCTTC,CASSEGGHGGYTF
NA,TRBJ2-7,TRBV29-1,NA,TGCAGCGTACGAGGGGTTTCCTACGAGCAGTACTTC,CSVRGVSYEQYF
NA,TRBJ2-5,TRBV30,NA,TGTGCCTGGAGCCCGGGAGTTCAAGAGACCCAGTACTTC,CAWSPGVQETQYF
NA,TRBJ2-5,TRBV6-2/TRBV6-3,NA,TGTGCCAGCACTAAAGGGTCGCGGCAAGAGACCCAGTACTTC,CASTKGSRQETQYF
NA,TRBJ2-7,TRBV12-3/TRBV12-4,NA,TGTGCCAGCAGTTGGGGGTTTAGCGGCGAGCAGTACTTC,CASSWGFSGEQYF
NA,TRBJ2-5,TRBV5-1,NA,TGCGCCAGCAGCTCCTCGGGGGACGAGACCCAGTACTTC,CASSSSGDETQYF
TRBD2,TRBJ2-7,TRBV27,NA,TGTGCCAGCAGTTCGATCGGACTAGCGAATTACGAGCAGTACTTC,CASSSIGLANYEQYF
NA,TRBJ1-1,TRBV30,NA,TGTGCCTGGAGTGAGGGGTGGGAGCAGAACACTGAAGCTTTCTTT,CAWSEGWEQNTEAFF
NA,TRBJ2-1,TRBV5-4,NA,TGTGCCAGCCACCAGGACAATGAGCAGTTCTTC,CASHQDNEQFF
TRBD1,TRBJ1-5,TRBV29-1,NA,TGCAGCGTTGGACAGGGGAGCAATCAGCCCCAGCATTTT,CSVGQGSNQPQHF
NA,TRBJ2-7,TRBV30,NA,TGTGCCTGGAGTGTAAGGCTAGCCCACGAGCAGTACTTC,CAWSVRLAHEQYF
TRBD2,TRBJ2-7,TRBV27,few,TGTGCCAGCAGTCGGGCGGGAGCCTACGAGCAGTACTTC,CASSRAGAYEQYF
NA,TRBJ2-7,TRBV29-1,NA,TGCAGCACTCGGACAGACTACGAGCAGTACTTC,CSTRTDYEQYF
NA,TRBJ2-5,TRBV6-6,NA,TGTGCCAGCAGTTCCCACAGCCCTAGGGAGACCCAGTACTTC,CASSSHSPRETQYF
NA,TRBJ1-1,TRBV29-1,NA,TGCAGCGCCCGGAGCCAGGGGCCTGAAGCTTTCTTT,CSARSQGPEAFF
NA,TRBJ2-7,TRBV6-6,NA,TGTGCCAGCAGTTACTCGAGCCTCAGTGCCGAGCAGTACTTC,CASSYSSLSAEQYF
TRBD1,TRBJ2-5,TRBV7-9,once,TGTGCCGGCAGCTGGACAGGGGGCATGGAGACCCAGTACTTC,CAGSWTGGMETQYF
NA,TRBJ2-4,TRBV20-1,NA,TGCAGTGCTAGGGTAGGGGGAATAAACATTCAGTACTTC,CSARVGGINIQYF
NA,TRBJ1-5,TRBV12-3/TRBV12-4,NA,TGTGCCAGCTCTACAGTGGGTGGGAGCAATCAGCCCCAGCATTTT,CASSTVGGSNQPQHF
NA,TRBJ1-1,TRBV18,few,TGTGCCAGCTCACCGCAAGGAACTGAAGCTTTCTTT,CASSPQGTEAFF
TRBD2,TRBJ2-1,TRBV7-2,NA,TGTGCCAGCAGCTCTACTAGCGGGAGTATTGGTGAGCAGTTCTTC,CASSSTSGSIGEQFF
TRBD2,TRBJ2-5,TRBV7-9,NA,TGTGCCAGCGGACTAGCGGGAGTGGAGACCCAGTACTTC,CASGLAGVETQYF
NA,TRBJ2-7,TRBV2,few,TGTGCCAGCAGTGATAGGGTATCCTACGAGCAGTACTTC,CASSDRVSYEQYF